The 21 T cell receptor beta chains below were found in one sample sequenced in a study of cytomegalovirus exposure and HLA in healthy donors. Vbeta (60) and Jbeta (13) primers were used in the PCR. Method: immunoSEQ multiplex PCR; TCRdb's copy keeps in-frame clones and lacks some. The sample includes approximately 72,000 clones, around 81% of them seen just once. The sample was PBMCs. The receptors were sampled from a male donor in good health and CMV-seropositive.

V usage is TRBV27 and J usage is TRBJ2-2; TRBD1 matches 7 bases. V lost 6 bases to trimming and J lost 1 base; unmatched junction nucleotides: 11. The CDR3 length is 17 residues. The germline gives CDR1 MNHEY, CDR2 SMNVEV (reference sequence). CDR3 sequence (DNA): TGTGCCAGCAGCCTCCCTTCCCACAGGGGGAACACCGGGGAGCTGTTTTTT. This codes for CASSLPSHRGNTGELFF.

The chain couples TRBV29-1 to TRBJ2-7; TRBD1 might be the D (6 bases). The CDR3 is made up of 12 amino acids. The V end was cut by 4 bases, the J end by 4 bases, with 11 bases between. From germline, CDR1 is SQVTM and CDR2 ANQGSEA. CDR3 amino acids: CSVVQGPYEQYF. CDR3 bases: TGCAGCGTTGTACAGGGCCCTTACGAGCAGTACTTC.

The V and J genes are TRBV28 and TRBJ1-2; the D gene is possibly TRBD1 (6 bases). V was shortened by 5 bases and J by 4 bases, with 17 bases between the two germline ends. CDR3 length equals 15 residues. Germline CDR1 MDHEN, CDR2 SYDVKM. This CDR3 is CASSLSHMDSYGYTF. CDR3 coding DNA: TGTGCCAGCAGTCTCTCTCACATGGACAGCTATGGCTACACCTTC.

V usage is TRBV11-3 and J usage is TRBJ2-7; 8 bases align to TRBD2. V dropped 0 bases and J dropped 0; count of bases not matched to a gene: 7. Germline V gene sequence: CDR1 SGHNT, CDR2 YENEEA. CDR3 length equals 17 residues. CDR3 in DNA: TGTGCCAGCAGCTTAGATCTCTCGCGGGGGGCCTCCTACGAGCAGTACTTC. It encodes CASSLDLSRGASYEQYF.

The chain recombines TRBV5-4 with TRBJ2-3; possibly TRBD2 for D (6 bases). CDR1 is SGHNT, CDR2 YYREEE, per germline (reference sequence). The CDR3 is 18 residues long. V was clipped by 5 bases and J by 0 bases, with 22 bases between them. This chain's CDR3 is CASSRANGGATSTDTQYF. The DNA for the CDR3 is TGTGCCAGCAGTCGTGCTAACGGGGGTGCCACTAGCACAGATACGCAGTATTTT. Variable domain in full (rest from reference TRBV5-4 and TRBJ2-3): ETGVTQSPTHLIKTRGQQVTLRCSSQSGHNTVSWYQQALGQGPQFIFQYYREEENGRGNFPPRFSGLQFPNYSSELNVNALELDDSALYLCASSRANGGATSTDTQYFGPGTRLTVL.

CDR3 DNA: TGTGCCAGCACTACAGGACAGGGAAATGAAAAACTGTTTTTT. Its protein is CASTTGQGNEKLFF. V usage is TRBV2 and J usage is TRBJ1-4; 8 bases are a match to TRBD1. V was clipped by 7 bases and J by 5 bases; unmatched bases: 6. The CDR3 length is 14 residues. CDR1 and CDR2 from the germline V gene are SNHLY and FYNNEI.

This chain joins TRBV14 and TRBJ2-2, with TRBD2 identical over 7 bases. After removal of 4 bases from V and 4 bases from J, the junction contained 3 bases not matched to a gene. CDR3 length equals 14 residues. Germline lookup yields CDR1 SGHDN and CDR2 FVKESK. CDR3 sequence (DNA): TGTGCCAGCAGCCCCGGGACTACCACCGGGGAGCTGTTTTTT. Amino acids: CASSPGTTTGELFF.

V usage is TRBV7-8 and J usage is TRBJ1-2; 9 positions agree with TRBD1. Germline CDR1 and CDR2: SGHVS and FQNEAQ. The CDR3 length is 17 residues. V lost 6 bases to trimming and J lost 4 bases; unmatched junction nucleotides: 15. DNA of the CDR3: TGTGCCAGCAGTCTAGACGAAGCCGGGACAGGGATCTATGGCTACACCTTC. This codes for CASSLDEAGTGIYGYTF.

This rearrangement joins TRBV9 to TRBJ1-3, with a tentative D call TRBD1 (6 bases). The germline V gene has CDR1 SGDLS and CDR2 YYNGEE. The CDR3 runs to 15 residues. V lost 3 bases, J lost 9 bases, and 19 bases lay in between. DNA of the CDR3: TGTGCCAGCAGCGCTTCCCAAGGACAGAGGACCACCATATATTTT. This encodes CASSASQGQRTTIYF.

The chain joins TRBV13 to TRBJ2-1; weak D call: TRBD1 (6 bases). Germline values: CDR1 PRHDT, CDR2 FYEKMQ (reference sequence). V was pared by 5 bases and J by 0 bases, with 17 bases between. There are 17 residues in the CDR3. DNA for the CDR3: TGTGCCAGCAGCGCTCTTCTTAGGGGGTCCTCCTACAATGAGCAGTTCTTC. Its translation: CASSALLRGSSYNEQFF.

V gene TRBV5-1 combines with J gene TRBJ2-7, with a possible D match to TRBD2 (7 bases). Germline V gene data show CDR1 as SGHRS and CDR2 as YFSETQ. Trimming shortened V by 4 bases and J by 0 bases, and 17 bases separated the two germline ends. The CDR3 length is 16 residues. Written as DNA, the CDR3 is TGCGCCAGCAGCCAGGGAGGGGGTAGTTCCTCCTACGAGCAGTACTTC. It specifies CASSQGGGSSSYEQYF.

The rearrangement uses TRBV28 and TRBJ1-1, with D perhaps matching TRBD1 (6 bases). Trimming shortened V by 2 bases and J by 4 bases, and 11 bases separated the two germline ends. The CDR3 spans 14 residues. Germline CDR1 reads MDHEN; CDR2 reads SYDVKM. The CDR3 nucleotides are TGTGCCAGCAGTTTAACAGGGAGGGGCACTGAAGCTTTCTTT. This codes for CASSLTGRGTEAFF.

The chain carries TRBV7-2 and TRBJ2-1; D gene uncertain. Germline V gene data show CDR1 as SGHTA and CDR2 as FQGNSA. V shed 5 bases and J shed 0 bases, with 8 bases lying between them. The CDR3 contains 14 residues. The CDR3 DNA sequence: TGTGCCAGCAGCCCCGCGCCCTCCTACAATGAGCAGTTCTTC. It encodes CASSPAPSYNEQFF.

The CDR3 region is CASSIGTLYNEQFF. DNA for the CDR3: TGTGCCAGTAGTATCGGGACACTGTACAATGAGCAGTTCTTC. This chain joins TRBV19 and TRBJ2-1, with D maybe TRBD1 (6 bases). V lost 3 bases, J lost 4 bases, and 10 bases lay in between. CDR3 length equals 14 residues. Germline CDR1 is LNHDA and CDR2 is SQIVND (reference sequence).

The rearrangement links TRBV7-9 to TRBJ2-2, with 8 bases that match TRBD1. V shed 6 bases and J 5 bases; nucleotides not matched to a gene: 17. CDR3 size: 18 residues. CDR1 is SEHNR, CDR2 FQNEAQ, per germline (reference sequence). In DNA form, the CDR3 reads TGTGCCAGCAGACCTCGGATGGGGCAGGGGGCGCATACCGGGGAGCTGTTTTTT. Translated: CASRPRMGQGAHTGELFF.

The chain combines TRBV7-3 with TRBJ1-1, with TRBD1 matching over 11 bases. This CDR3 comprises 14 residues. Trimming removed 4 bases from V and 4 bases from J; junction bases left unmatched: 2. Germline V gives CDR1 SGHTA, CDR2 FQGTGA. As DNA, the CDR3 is TGTGCCAGCAGCTCCGGGACAGGGGGCACTGAAGCTTTCTTT. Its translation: CASSSGTGGTEAFF.

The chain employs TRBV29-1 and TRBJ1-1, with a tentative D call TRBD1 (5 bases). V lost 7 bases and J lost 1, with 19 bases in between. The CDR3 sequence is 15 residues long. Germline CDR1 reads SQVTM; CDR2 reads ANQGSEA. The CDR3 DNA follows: TGCAGCGCCCCCGGGGGTTCAAATCGGAACACTGAAGCTTTCTTT. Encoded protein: CSAPGGSNRNTEAFF. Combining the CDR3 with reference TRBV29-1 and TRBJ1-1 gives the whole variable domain SAVISQKPSRDICQRGTSLTIQCQVDSQVTMMFWYRQQPGQSLTLIATANQGSEATYESGFVIDKFPISRPNLTFSTLTVSNMSPEDSSIYLCSAPGGSNRNTEAFFGQGTRLTVV.

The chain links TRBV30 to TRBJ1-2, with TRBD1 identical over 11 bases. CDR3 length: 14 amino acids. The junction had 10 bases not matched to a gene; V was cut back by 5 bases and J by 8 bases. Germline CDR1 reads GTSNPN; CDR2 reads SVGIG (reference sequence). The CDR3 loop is CAWGESDRGRGYTF. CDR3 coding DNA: TGTGCCTGGGGGGAATCGGACAGGGGGCGGGGCTACACCTTC. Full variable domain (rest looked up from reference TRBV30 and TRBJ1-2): SQTIHQWPATLVQPVGSPLSLECTVEGTSNPNLYWYRQAAGRGLQLLFYSVGIGQISSEVPQNLSASRPQDRQFILSSKKLLLSDSGFYLCAWGESDRGRGYTFGSGTRLTVV.

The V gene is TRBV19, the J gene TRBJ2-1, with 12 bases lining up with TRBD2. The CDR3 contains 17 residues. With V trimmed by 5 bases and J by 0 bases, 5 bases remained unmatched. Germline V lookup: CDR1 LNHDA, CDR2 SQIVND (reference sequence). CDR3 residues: CASSSSGRAGSYNEQFF. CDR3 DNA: TGTGCCAGTAGTTCTAGCGGGAGGGCCGGCTCCTACAATGAGCAGTTCTTC.

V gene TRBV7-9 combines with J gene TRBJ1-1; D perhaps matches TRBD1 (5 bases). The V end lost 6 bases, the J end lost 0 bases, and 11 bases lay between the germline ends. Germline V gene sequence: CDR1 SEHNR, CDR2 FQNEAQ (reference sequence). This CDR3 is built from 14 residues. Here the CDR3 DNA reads TGTGCCAGCAGTCTTCGGGGGATGAACACTGAAGCTTTCTTT. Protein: CASSLRGMNTEAFF.

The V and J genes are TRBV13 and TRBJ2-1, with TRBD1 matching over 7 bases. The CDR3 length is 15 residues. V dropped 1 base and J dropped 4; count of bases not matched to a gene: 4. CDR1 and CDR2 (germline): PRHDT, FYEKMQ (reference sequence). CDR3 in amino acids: CASSLAGQQYNEQFF. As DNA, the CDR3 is TGTGCCAGCAGCTTAGCGGGACAGCAATACAATGAGCAGTTCTTC.